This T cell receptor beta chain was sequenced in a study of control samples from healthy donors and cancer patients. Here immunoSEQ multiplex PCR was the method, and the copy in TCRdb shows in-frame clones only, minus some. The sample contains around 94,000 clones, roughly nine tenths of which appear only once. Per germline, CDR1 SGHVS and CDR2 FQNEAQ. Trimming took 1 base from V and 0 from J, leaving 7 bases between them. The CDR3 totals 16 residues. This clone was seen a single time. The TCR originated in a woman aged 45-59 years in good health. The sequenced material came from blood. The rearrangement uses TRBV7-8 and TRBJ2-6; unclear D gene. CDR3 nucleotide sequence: TGTGCCAGCAGCTTAGAGAGTAGCTCTGGGGCCAACGTCCTGACTTTC. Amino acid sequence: CASSLESSSGANVLTF.